Sequencing of this T cell receptor (beta chain) was carried out in a study of T cells after yellow fever vaccination. The study, taken as a whole, reports: Abundant bulk-population clonotypes could contaminate the FACS-sorted repertoires.

Via MiXCR, TCRdb re-called the 5' RACE reads, giving one row per CDR3 protein. The sample lists more than 350,000 distinct CDR3 sequences; 9.5% to 13% were seen once. There are a few counts of this clonotype. The target antigen is unknown. The specimen was PBMCs, collected on the day of the first yellow fever vaccination. This sequence originates from a man between 18 and 35 years old who received the YFV17D yellow fever vaccine.

CDR3 sequence (DNA): TGTGCCAGCAGTCTTTCCCCCTATGGTTCACCCCTCCACTTT. It specifies CASSLSPYGSPLHF. The chain carries TRBV27 and TRBJ1-6; D unresolved. CDR1 is MNHEY and CDR2 is SMNVEV in the germline V gene (reference sequence). The CDR3 is made up of 14 amino acids. Trimming removed 5 bases at V and 9 bases at J, with 14 bases between.